Each of the 30 T cell receptor beta chains below was sequenced from the same sample in a study of blood T cell repertoires in COVID-19. The repertoire was sequenced with immunoSEQ multiplex PCR; TCRdb's copy has only in-frame clones and lacks some. The data show over 50,000 clones, about 80% seen once. Material for sequencing was peripheral blood. All receptors derive from an elderly man with active or convalescent COVID-19.

The chain recombines TRBV28 with TRBJ1-2; 7 bases line up with TRBD1. Per germline, CDR1 MDHEN and CDR2 SYDVKM. The J segment lost 4 bases and the V segment lost 8 bases, leaving 10 bases of the junction unmatched. There are 14 residues in the CDR3. For the CDR3, the DNA is TGTGCCAGCCGACCTACAGGGGAGCGCTATGGCTACACCTTC. This translates into CASRPTGERYGYTF.

This clone has just one count. The chain is built from TRBV13 and TRBJ2-1; TRBD1 matches at 9 bases. The V and J ends lost 5 bases and 4 bases, in that order; junction bases with no gene match: 6. Germline CDR1 reads PRHDT; CDR2 reads FYEKMQ (reference sequence). This CDR3 comprises 15 residues. The CDR3, as DNA: TGTGCCAGCAGCCGCCGGACAGGGGCGTACAATGAGCAGTTCTTC. It is translated as CASSRRTGAYNEQFF.

The genes are TRBV19 and TRBJ1-6; D is perhaps TRBD1 (5 bases). Trimming pared 1 base from V and 8 bases from J, leaving 12 bases between. This CDR3 contains 15 residues. CDR1 and CDR2 (germline): LNHDA, SQIVND (reference sequence). The CDR3 protein is CASSIVRTLDSPLHF. DNA of the CDR3: TGTGCCAGTAGTATAGTAAGGACACTTGATTCACCCCTCCACTTT. Drawing the rest from reference TRBV19 and TRBJ1-6, the complete variable domain is DGGITQSPKYLFRKEGQNVTLSCEQNLNHDAMYWYRQDPGQGLRLIYYSQIVNDFQKGDIAEGYSVSREKKESFPLTVTSAQKNPTAFYLCASSIVRTLDSPLHFGNGTRLTVT.

The chain combines TRBV6-6 with TRBJ2-7; 10 bases agree with TRBD2. The junction had 2 bases not matched to a gene; V was cut back by 2 bases and J by 4 bases. CDR1 is MNHNY and CDR2 is SVGAGI in the germline V gene (reference sequence). The CDR3 has 14 residues. CDR3: CASSYLAGEYEQYF. The CDR3 bases are TGTGCCAGCAGTTACCTAGCGGGAGAGTACGAGCAGTACTTC.

The chain employs TRBV4-3 and TRBJ2-7; 9 positions match TRBD2. CDR1 and CDR2 from the germline V gene are LGHNA and YSLEER. The CDR3 length is 15 residues. Germline trimming cut 6 bases from V and 4 bases from J; bases unmatched to any gene: 10. The CDR3 DNA is TGCGCCAGCAGAATGTCTGCGGGAGGGGCATACGAGCAGTACTTC. Translated, it gives CASRMSAGGAYEQYF.

The chain is built from TRBV30 and TRBJ2-5, with 8 bases fitting TRBD1. This CDR3 comprises 15 residues. The germline V gene encodes CDR1 GTSNPN and CDR2 SVGIG (reference sequence). V was pared by 3 bases and J by 4 bases, with 10 bases of the junction left unmatched. The CDR3 bases are TGTGCCTGGAGCGCCTTTCGGACAGGGCCAGAGACCCAGTACTTC. Protein: CAWSAFRTGPETQYF.

This chain links TRBV3-1 (or the pseudogene TRBV3-2) with TRBJ2-7; possible D gene TRBD2, 5 bases. CDR3 size: 13 residues. The ends were cut back, 2 bases at V and 0 bases at J, with 5 bases in the middle. Germline lookup yields CDR1 LGHDT and CDR2 YNNKEL (reference sequence). CDR3 sequence reads: CASSQRGSYEQYF. CDR3 bases: TGTGCCAGCAGCCAACGGGGCTCCTACGAGCAGTACTTC.

This clone occurred a few times. V and J are TRBV20-1 and TRBJ2-1; unclear D gene. CDR3 length equals 11 residues. Looked up from germline, CDR1 is DFQATT and CDR2 is SNEGSKA (reference sequence). In DNA, the CDR3 is TGCAGCAACGAGCTTCGCAATGAGCAGTTCTTC. Translating it yields CSNELRNEQFF.

The chain is built from TRBV5-1 and TRBJ1-2, with no clear D. The CDR3 is 14 amino acids. Trimming shortened V by 4 bases and J by 4 bases, and 14 bases separated the two germline ends. Germline V gene lookup returns CDR1 SGHRS and CDR2 YFSETQ. Here the CDR3 DNA reads TGCGCCAGCAGCACCGGGGTCCTCTTCTATGGCTACACCTTC. Its translation: CASSTGVLFYGYTF.

The chain uses TRBV7-6 and TRBJ2-3, with TRBD2 as a possible D gene (5 bases). Germline CDR1 and CDR2: SGHVS and FNYEAQ. The length of the CDR3 is 15 residues. Trimming pared 5 bases from V and 5 bases from J, leaving 17 bases between. The CDR3 DNA follows: TGTGCCAGCAGCCGAGAAAGCGGTATAGGAGATACGCAGTATTTT. It specifies CASSRESGIGDTQYF. Filled out from reference TRBV7-6 and TRBJ2-3, the complete variable domain reads GAGVSQSPRYKVTKRGQDVALRCDPISGHVSLYWYRQALGQGPEFLTYFNYEAQQDKSGLPNDRFSAERPEGSISTLTIQRTEQRDSAMYRCASSRESGIGDTQYFGPGTRLTVL.

This clone was counted a single time. V usage is TRBV12-3 or TRBV12-4 and J usage is TRBJ1-2; no reliable D call. CDR3 length equals 12 residues. The germline V and J ends were trimmed by 6 bases and 5 bases, with 10 bases remaining between them. The DNA for the CDR3 is TGTGCCAGCAGGGATTACAGTTATGGCTACACCTTC. Its protein is CASRDYSYGYTF.

The rearrangement links TRBV13 to TRBJ2-3; tentative D call: TRBD2 (6 bases). The CDR3 covers 16 residues. The V and J ends lost 5 bases and 0 bases respectively, with 15 bases between them. Germline V gene data show CDR1 as PRHDT and CDR2 as FYEKMQ (reference sequence). CDR3: CASSARPSVSTDTQYF. In DNA form, the CDR3 reads TGTGCCAGCAGCGCCCGGCCTAGCGTTAGCACAGATACGCAGTATTTT.

The chain employs TRBV6-5 and TRBJ1-1; D unresolved. The CDR3 totals 14 residues. Germline CDR1 and CDR2: MNHEY and SVGAGI. V lost 2 bases and J 3 bases, leaving 10 bases between the germline ends. The CDR3 spells CASSYRQVDTEAFF. The CDR3 region has the DNA TGTGCCAGCAGTTACCGCCAGGTGGACACTGAAGCTTTCTTT.

This clone has ten or more counts. The V call is TRBV28, the J call TRBJ1-3; 10 nucleotides line up with TRBD1. The CDR3 consists of 16 residues. CDR1 MDHEN and CDR2 SYDVKM come from the germline V gene. V trimming: 5 bases; J trimming: 4 bases; junction bases outside the gene matches: 8. The CDR3 loop is CASSLQDRGGGNTIYF. CDR3 sequence (DNA): TGTGCCAGCAGTCTCCAGGACAGGGGGGGAGGAAACACCATATATTTT. The full variable domain, in which reference TRBV28 and TRBJ1-3 provide the parts outside the CDR3, is DVKVTQSSRYLVKRTGEKVFLECVQDMDHENMFWYRQDPGLGLRLIYFSYDVKMKEKGDIPEGYSVSREKKERFSLILESASTNQTSMYLCASSLQDRGGGNTIYFGEGSWLTVV.

The rearrangement links TRBV10-3 to TRBJ1-1, with 9 bases fitting TRBD1. This CDR3 contains 17 residues. Germline V gene lookup returns CDR1 ENHRY and CDR2 SYGVKD. V gave up 6 bases and J gave up 4 bases; unmatched junction bases: 15. CDR3: CAISGVPGQGLATEAFF. The CDR3 DNA reads as TGTGCCATCAGCGGTGTCCCGGGACAGGGACTGGCCACTGAAGCTTTCTTT.

This clone was picked up a small number of times. The CDR3 sequence: CASSPGDNQPQHF. CDR3 nucleotide sequence: TGCGCCAGCTCCCCAGGGGACAATCAGCCCCAGCATTTT. The gene calls are TRBV5-1 and TRBJ1-5; a possible D gene is TRBD1 (6 bases). CDR3 length: 13 residues. Looked up from germline, CDR1 is SGHRS and CDR2 is YFSETQ. V shed 7 bases and J shed 3 bases, with 11 bases lying between them.

V usage is TRBV5-5 and J usage is TRBJ1-2; no definite D call. Germline lookup yields CDR1 SGHKS and CDR2 YYEKEE (reference sequence). The CDR3 consists of 14 residues. V lost 3 bases and J 3 bases, leaving 12 bases between the germline ends. CDR3 coding DNA: TGTGCCAGCAGCTCCGGGGTTCTTGACTATGGCTACACCTTC. It codes for CASSSGVLDYGYTF.

The chain uses TRBV24-1 and TRBJ2-3, with TRBD2 as a possible D gene (5 bases). CDR3 length: 16 residues. Trimming removed 5 bases from V and 0 bases from J, with 14 bases in between. CDR1 and CDR2 (germline): KGHDR, SFDVKD. The CDR3 nucleotides are TGTGCCACCAGTGCCCCTGGGCGCGGGAGCACAGATACGCAGTATTTT. Its translation is CATSAPGRGSTDTQYF.

The genes are TRBV5-8 and TRBJ2-5; 7 bases align to TRBD2. The germline gives CDR1 SGHTS, CDR2 YDEGEE. CDR3 size: 15 residues. The V and J ends lost 4 bases and 5 bases, in that order; junction bases with no gene match: 11. The CDR3 bases are TGTGCCAGCAGCCCAACGGGGGGTAACTGGGAGACCCAGTACTTC. Its protein is CASSPTGGNWETQYF.

J is TRBJ1-4 and V is TRBV11-2, with TRBD1 identical over 9 bases. This CDR3 is 15 amino acids long. From germline, CDR1 is SGHAT and CDR2 FQNNGV. V lost 4 bases, J lost 5 bases, and 5 bases stayed unmatched. The CDR3 DNA reads TGTGCCAGCAGCTCACAGGGGGCGGGGAATGAAAAACTGTTTTTT. The encoded protein is CASSSQGAGNEKLFF.

This chain uses TRBV10-1 with TRBJ2-5, with 10 bases lining up with TRBD2. The V gene end was trimmed by 5 bases and the J gene end by 1 base; junction bases not matched to a gene: 4. Looked up from germline, CDR1 is WNHNN and CDR2 is SYGVQD (reference sequence). The CDR3 runs to 15 residues. As DNA, the CDR3 is TGCGCCAGCAGTTCGAGCGGGGGGGCCCAAGAGACCCAGTACTTC. Its protein is CASSSSGGAQETQYF.

To note about this clone: This sample also contains other DNA sequences that code for the same CDR3. The rearrangement joins TRBV7-9 to TRBJ1-5, with no clear D. V was shortened by 3 bases and J by 0 bases, with 3 bases between the two germline ends. The germline gives CDR1 SEHNR, CDR2 FQNEAQ (reference sequence). The CDR3 has 13 residues. The CDR3 DNA reads as TGTGCCAGCAGCTTCTATAGCAATCAGCCCCAGCATTTT. It translates to CASSFYSNQPQHF.

This clone came up a few times. The rearrangement joins TRBV28 to TRBJ2-1; possible D gene TRBD2, 6 bases. Per germline, CDR1 MDHEN and CDR2 SYDVKM. Trimming pared 2 bases from V and 15 bases from J, leaving 17 bases between. This CDR3 is 13 amino acids long. CDR3 sequence: CASSLGRTLRTFF. The CDR3 DNA reads TGTGCCAGCAGTTTAGGGAGGACGCTACGGACGTTCTTC.

The chain is built from TRBV7-6 and TRBJ1-3; maybe TRBD1 (6 bases). V shed 1 base and J shed 3 bases, with 13 bases lying between them. This CDR3 contains 16 residues. Germline V gene data show CDR1 as SGHVS and CDR2 as FNYEAQ. CDR3 residues: CASSLGSRTDGNTIYF. CDR3 DNA: TGTGCCAGCAGCTTAGGTTCCAGGACAGATGGAAACACCATATATTTT.

The gene calls are TRBV11-2 and TRBJ1-6; weak D call: TRBD1 (5 bases). CDR1 and CDR2 from the germline V gene are SGHAT and FQNNGV. The CDR3 is 15 residues long. Trimming removed 7 bases at V and 9 bases at J, with 19 bases between. CDR3 sequence (DNA): TGTGCCAGCACCCCGAGCCGCCAGGGAGGTTCACCCCTCCACTTT. Its translation: CASTPSRQGGSPLHF.

This clone came up a few times. V usage is TRBV4-2 and J usage is TRBJ1-2, with D tentatively TRBD1 (6 bases). Trimming shortened V by 0 bases and J by 4 bases, and 15 bases separated the two germline ends. Germline CDR1 is LGHNA and CDR2 is YNFKEQ. CDR3 length equals 16 residues. CDR3 sequence: CASSQDQTGRGYGYTF. Written as DNA, the CDR3 is TGTGCCAGCAGCCAAGATCAAACAGGGCGAGGCTATGGCTACACCTTC.

CDR3 DNA sequence: TGTGCCAGTAGTATCGGCCACAGAAATCAGCCCCAGCATTTT. The encoded protein is CASSIGHRNQPQHF. The gene calls are TRBV19 and TRBJ1-5; D ambiguous. The CDR3 extends over 14 amino acids. V was clipped by 3 bases and J by 4 bases, with 10 bases between them. Germline V gives CDR1 LNHDA, CDR2 SQIVND (reference sequence).

V is TRBV7-3 and J is TRBJ2-7; 7 bases match TRBD2. There are 14 residues in the CDR3. Germline V gene lookup returns CDR1 SGHTA and CDR2 FQGTGA. J lost 3 bases, V lost 5 bases, and 7 bases had no gene match. The CDR3 nucleotides read TGTGCCAGCAGCCCCTCCGGGACTAACTACGAGCAGTACTTC. Amino acids: CASSPSGTNYEQYF. Complete variable domain (other parts from reference TRBV7-3 and TRBJ2-7): GAGVSQTPSNKVTEKGKYVELRCDPISGHTALYWYRQSLGQGPEFLIYFQGTGAADDSGLPNDRFFAVRPEGSVSTLKIQRTERGDSAVYLCASSPSGTNYEQYFGPGTRLTVT.

V is TRBV6-5 and J is TRBJ2-5, with TRBD1 matching over 7 bases. V trimming: 6 bases; J trimming: 0 bases; junction bases outside the gene matches: 4. Germline CDR1 MNHEY, CDR2 SVGAGI. The CDR3 covers 14 residues. Here the CDR3 reads CASRPGQNQETQYF. The CDR3 DNA is TGTGCCAGCAGGCCGGGACAGAACCAAGAGACCCAGTACTTC.

The table lists this clone with a count of one. The gene calls are TRBV5-5 and TRBJ1-2, with 9 positions matching TRBD1. The CDR3 runs 13 residues. The trim removed 4 bases at V and 8 bases at J, leaving 6 bases unmatched. The germline V gene encodes CDR1 SGHKS and CDR2 YYEKEE (reference sequence). The CDR3 spells CASSPRTGEGYTF. The DNA for the CDR3 is TGTGCCAGCAGCCCACGGACAGGGGAGGGCTACACCTTC.